This is a list of T cell receptor beta chains from one sample in a study of blood T cell repertoires in COVID-19. Sequencing used immunoSEQ multiplex PCR; TCRdb keeps in-frame clones, though not all of them. Of about 44,000 clones in the sample, about 86% were seen once. The specimen sequenced was peripheral blood. These receptors came from a human donor in a cohort sampled during active COVID-19. Each CDR3 is given with its conserved first and last residue. A D gene is named only where the DNA matches it firmly. The size entry is marked missing in some rows and otherwise reads once, few, many or a size class.

TRBJ2-3 TRBV4-1 - TRBD2 TGCGCCAGCATCCCGACTAGCGGGGCTAGCACAGATACGCAGTATTTT CASIPTSGASTDTQYF
TRBJ2-3 TRBV11-1 - TRBD2 TGTGCCAGCAGCGACCGACTAGCGGGCACAGATACGCAGTATTTT CASSDRLAGTDTQYF
TRBJ2-3 TRBV29-1 - TRBD2 TGCAGCGTTGTGAGACTAGCGGATAGCACAGATACGCAGTATTTT CSVVRLADSTDTQYF
TRBJ1-4 TRBV4-1 once TRBD1 TGCGCCAGCAGCCAAACAGGGGGACCAAATGAAAAACTGTTTTTT CASSQTGGPNEKLFF
TRBJ1-5 TRBV6-5 few - TGTGCCAGCTCTGGGGGCGGCAATCAGCCCCAGCATTTT CASSGGGNQPQHF
TRBJ2-3 TRBV7-8 - TRBD1 TGTGCCAGCAGCTTAGATCCGGGACAGGGCACAGATACGCAGTATTTT CASSLDPGQGTDTQYF
TRBJ2-2 TRBV6-5 - TRBD2 TGTGCCAGCAGTATGAGCGGGGTTAACACCGGGGAGCTGTTTTTT CASSMSGVNTGELFF
TRBJ1-5 TRBV24-1 - - TGTGCCACCAGTTGGGGCAGGGGTAGCAATCAGCCCCAGCATTTT CATSWGRGSNQPQHF
TRBJ2-5 TRBV19 - - TGTGCCAGTAGTATAGATGCAGAAGAGACCCAGTACTTC CASSIDAEETQYF
TRBJ2-1 TRBV28 - TRBD2 TGTGCCAGCAGTTCACTAGCGGGGGGACTAAATGAGCAGTTCTTC CASSSLAGGLNEQFF
TRBJ2-1 TRBV15 - - TGTGCCACCAGCAGAGATAGGCAAGGGGACTCCTACAATGAGCAGTTCTTC CATSRDRQGDSYNEQFF
TRBJ2-2 TRBV12-5 - - TGTGCTAGTGGTGGGTTGGCTTTGCGGACCGGGGAGCTGTTTTTT CASGGLALRTGELFF
TRBJ2-3 TRBV6-6 - TRBD2 TGTGCCAGCAGTTACCTCCTAGCGGGGGGGAAAGATACGCAGTATTTT CASSYLLAGGKDTQYF
TRBJ1-5 TRBV6-5 - - TGTGCCAGCAGTTCCGGGGGTCTCTATCAGCCCCAGCATTTT CASSSGGLYQPQHF
TRBJ1-6 TRBV6-1 - - TGTGCCAGCAGTGACGGACAACCCCTCCACTTT CASSDGQPLHF
TRBJ2-5 TRBV27 - - TGTGCCAGCAGTTTTCACACCTCCCAAGAGACCCAGTACTTC CASSFHTSQETQYF
TRBJ2-3 TRBV5-4 - - TGTGCCAGCAGCTTGGTGGGGGGAATGACAGATACGCAGTATTTT CASSLVGGMTDTQYF
TRBJ2-1 TRBV18 - TRBD2 TGTGCCAGCTCACCTGGAGCGGGGAGAGATGAGCAGTTCTTC CASSPGAGRDEQFF
TRBJ1-1 TRBV21-1 - - TGTGCCAGCAGCAAGGGTCAGGGGATTCACCAGAACACTGAAGCTTTCTTT CASSKGQGIHQNTEAFF
TRBJ2-3 TRBV9 - - TGTGCCAGCAGCGTAGACCTAGACGATACGCAGTATTTT CASSVDLDDTQYF
TRBJ1-2 TRBV5-1 - - TGCGCCAGCAGCTTTGAGAACTATGGCTACACCTTC CASSFENYGYTF
TRBJ1-4 TRBV2 - - TGTGCCAGCAGTGATGTCGCAGTAATTGAAAAACTGTTTTTT CASSDVAVIEKLFF
TRBJ2-1 TRBV10-1 - TRBD1 TGCGCCAGCAGTGGGACAGGCGGCCACAATGAGCAGTTCTTC CASSGTGGHNEQFF
TRBJ2-5 TRBV5-1 - - TGCGCCAGCAGCTTTAATCAGGCTGGGCAAGAGACCCAGTACTTC CASSFNQAGQETQYF
TRBJ1-5 TRBV10-3 - TRBD1 TGTGCCATCAGTGAAGGACAGGGGGACGGTCAGCCCCAGCATTTT CAISEGQGDGQPQHF